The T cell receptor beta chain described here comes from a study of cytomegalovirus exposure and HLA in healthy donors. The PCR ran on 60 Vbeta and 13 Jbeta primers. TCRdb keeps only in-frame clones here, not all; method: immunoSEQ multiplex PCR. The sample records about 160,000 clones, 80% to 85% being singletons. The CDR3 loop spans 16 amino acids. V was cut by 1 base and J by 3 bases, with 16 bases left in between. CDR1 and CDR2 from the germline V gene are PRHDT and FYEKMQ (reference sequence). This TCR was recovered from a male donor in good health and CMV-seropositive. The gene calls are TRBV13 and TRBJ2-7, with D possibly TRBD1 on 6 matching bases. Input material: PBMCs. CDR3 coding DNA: TGTGCCAGCAGCTTAGAAGGGAATGAGGGGGACTACGAGCAGTACTTC. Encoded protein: CASSLEGNEGDYEQYF.